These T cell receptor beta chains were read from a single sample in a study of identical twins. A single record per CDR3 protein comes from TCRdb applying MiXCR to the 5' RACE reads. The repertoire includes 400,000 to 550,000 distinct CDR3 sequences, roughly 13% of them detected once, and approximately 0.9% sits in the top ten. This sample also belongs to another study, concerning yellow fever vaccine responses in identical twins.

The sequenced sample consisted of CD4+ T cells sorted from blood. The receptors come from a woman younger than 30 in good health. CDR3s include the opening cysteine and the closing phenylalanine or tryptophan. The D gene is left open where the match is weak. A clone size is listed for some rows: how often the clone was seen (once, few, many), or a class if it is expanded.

CASSDSETVGRGGYNEQFF TGTGCCAGCAGTGACTCTGAGACGGTAGGCCGGGGGGGCTACAATGAGCAGTTCTTC TRBD2 - TRBV6-4 19 TRBJ2-1
CASSLGTGGTYNEQFF TGTGCCAGCAGCTTAGGGACAGGGGGAACCTACAATGAGCAGTTCTTC TRBD1 - TRBV11-2 16 TRBJ2-1
CASSSEGRANVLTF TGTGCCAGCAGCTCAGAAGGACGGGCCAACGTCCTGACTTTC - - TRBV7-9 14 TRBJ2-6
CASSNTPATNEKLFF TGTGCCAGTAGTAACACACCTGCAACTAATGAAAAACTGTTTTTT - - TRBV19 15 TRBJ1-4
CASSYGGNGAQYF TGTGCCAGCAGTTACGGAGGGAATGGGGCGCAGTACTTC - few TRBV6-5 13 TRBJ2-7
CASSQEYWGTDSGANVLTF TGTGCCAGCAGCCAAGAGTATTGGGGGACAGACTCTGGGGCCAACGTCCTGACTTTC TRBD1 few TRBV3-1 19 TRBJ2-6
CASSLGPQGAGGQETQYF TGCGCCAGCAGCTTGGGGCCCCAAGGAGCGGGGGGCCAAGAGACCCAGTACTTC TRBD2 few TRBV5-1 18 TRBJ2-5
CASSSQGARDEKLFF TGCGCCAGCAGCTCGCAGGGGGCTCGCGATGAAAAACTGTTTTTT TRBD1 many TRBV5-1 15 TRBJ1-4
CASSLVVQGGSYEQYF TGCGCCAGCAGCTTGGTTGTCCAGGGGGGATCCTACGAGCAGTACTTC - - TRBV5-1 16 TRBJ2-7
CASSGGAGLSEHF TGTGCCAGCAGTGGGGGGGCAGGTCTGAGCGAGCACTTT - many TRBV12-3/TRBV12-4 13 TRBJ1-6
CSARVHPGSPDTQYF TGCAGTGCTAGAGTCCATCCGGGATCCCCAGATACGCAGTATTTT - few TRBV20-1 15 TRBJ2-3
CASSLSSAQYEAFF TGTGCCAGCAGTTTATCCTCTGCACAGTATGAAGCTTTCTTT - - TRBV27 14 TRBJ1-1
CASSLAARFNEQFF TGTGCCAGCAGTTTAGCGGCTAGATTCAATGAGCAGTTCTTC - few TRBV12-3/TRBV12-4 14 TRBJ2-1
CSAWASGNTIYF TGCAGTGCCTGGGCCTCTGGAAACACCATATATTTT - many TRBV20-1 12 TRBJ1-3
CASSQETVGGSPLHF TGTGCCAGCAGCCAAGAAACCGTGGGAGGTTCACCCCTCCACTTT - few TRBV4-2 15 TRBJ1-6
CASSGRVGAPQETQYF TGTGCCAGCAGCGGGCGGGTCGGAGCGCCTCAAGAGACCCAGTACTTC - few TRBV9 16 TRBJ2-5
CASSLGANSYNEQFF TGTGCCAGCTCACTTGGAGCAAACTCCTACAATGAGCAGTTCTTC - - TRBV18 15 TRBJ2-1
CASSQGPANTEAFF TGTGCCAGCAGCCAGGGGCCGGCGAACACTGAAGCTTTCTTT - few TRBV4-2 14 TRBJ1-1
CAISPGLAGSDTQYF TGTGCCATTTCCCCGGGACTAGCGGGTTCGGATACGCAGTATTTT TRBD2 - TRBV28 15 TRBJ2-3
CASSLRPGNYGYTF TGTGCCAGCAGCTTAAGGCCGGGAAACTATGGCTACACCTTC - - TRBV11-2 14 TRBJ1-2
CASRPNGVTDTQYF TGTGCCAGTAGGCCGAATGGGGTAACAGATACGCAGTATTTT - few TRBV2 14 TRBJ2-3
CSGRTGSSTDTQYF TGCAGCGGGAGGACAGGGTCGAGCACAGATACGCAGTATTTT TRBD1 few TRBV29-1 14 TRBJ2-3
CATSNFAGTQRETQYF TGTGCCACCAGCAATTTCGCCGGGACTCAAAGGGAGACCCAGTACTTC - few TRBV15 16 TRBJ2-5
CASSSTRGGPQDTQYF TGTGCCAGCAGCTCGACCCGGGGGGGCCCCCAAGATACGCAGTATTTT TRBD2 - TRBV12-3/TRBV12-4 16 TRBJ2-3
CASSPADRGDGYTF TGTGCCAGCAGTCCCGCCGACAGGGGGGATGGCTACACCTTC TRBD1 many TRBV12-3/TRBV12-4 14 TRBJ1-2
CASSLGLSRTSYNEQFF TGCGCCAGCAGCTTGGGGCTCTCCCGTACCTCCTACAATGAGCAGTTCTTC - few TRBV5-1 17 TRBJ2-1
CASSLAGAGGVTQYF TGCGCCAGCAGCTTGGCCGGAGCGGGGGGTGTTACGCAGTATTTT TRBD2 - TRBV5-1 15 TRBJ2-3
CASSEEGWDNEQFF TGTGCCAGCAGTGAAGAGGGCTGGGACAATGAGCAGTTCTTC - many TRBV6-4 14 TRBJ2-1
CASTLTDLMNTEAFF TGTGCCAGCACCTTGACAGATCTCATGAACACTGAAGCTTTCTTT - - TRBV6-1 15 TRBJ1-1
CASRTAAGELFF TGTGCCAGCAGGACAGCGGCCGGGGAGCTGTTTTTT - - TRBV28 12 TRBJ2-2
CASSPDNEKLFF TGTGCCAGCAGTCCAGACAATGAAAAACTGTTTTTT - few TRBV28 12 TRBJ1-4
CASTGGARNEQFF TGTGCCAGCACGGGGGGGGCCAGGAATGAGCAGTTCTTC TRBD2 few TRBV12-3/TRBV12-4 13 TRBJ2-1
CSASPGAFYNEQFF TGCAGTGCTAGCCCGGGGGCCTTTTACAATGAGCAGTTCTTC - - TRBV20-1 14 TRBJ2-1
CASGVEETQYF TGTGCCAGCGGGGTGGAAGAGACCCAGTACTTC - - TRBV6-2/TRBV6-3 11 TRBJ2-5
CASSLDGKGSSYEQYF TGTGCCAGCAGCTTAGACGGTAAAGGGAGCTCCTACGAGCAGTACTTC - few TRBV7-9 16 TRBJ2-7
CASSPGHPDSPLHF TGTGCCAGCTCACCGGGACACCCCGATTCACCCCTCCACTTT - few TRBV18 14 TRBJ1-6
CASSLRRQGNSPLHF TGTGCCAGCAGCCTACGGCGACAGGGTAATTCACCCCTCCACTTT TRBD1 - TRBV7-2 15 TRBJ1-6
CASSYVARNTGELFF TGTGCCAGCAGTTACGTGGCCCGGAACACCGGGGAGCTGTTTTTT - - TRBV6-2/TRBV6-3 15 TRBJ2-2
CASSQVSNEQFF TGTGCCAGCAGCCAAGTATCGAATGAGCAGTTCTTC - many TRBV4-3 12 TRBJ2-1
CASSLASGPSPYEQYF TGTGCCAGCAGCTTAGCCTCCGGGCCTTCGCCCTACGAGCAGTACTTC - few TRBV7-2 16 TRBJ2-7
CASSLFPSGAYNEQFF TGTGCCAGCAGTTTATTCCCTAGCGGGGCCTACAATGAGCAGTTCTTC TRBD2 few TRBV12-3/TRBV12-4 16 TRBJ2-1
CASSLGRRLTQDGSYEQYF TGTGCCAGCAGCTTAGGTAGGAGACTCACCCAGGACGGCAGCTACGAGCAGTACTTC - - TRBV11-1 19 TRBJ2-7
CSVAGRGGTDTQYF TGCAGCGTTGCTGGGAGGGGTGGCACAGATACGCAGTATTTT TRBD2 many TRBV29-1 14 TRBJ2-3
CASLSPGTSSYEQYF TGTGCCTCCCTCTCACCAGGGACGAGCTCCTACGAGCAGTACTTC - - TRBV6-1 15 TRBJ2-7
CSALKGDSQYF TGCAGCGCCCTAAAGGGGGACTCGCAGTATTTT - few TRBV29-1 11 TRBJ2-3
CSARVASGTSGKYNEQFF TGCAGTGCTAGAGTGGCCTCCGGGACTAGCGGGAAGTACAATGAGCAGTTCTTC TRBD2 few TRBV20-1 18 TRBJ2-1
CAWSGGADGLGTQPQHF TGTGCCTGGAGTGGAGGGGCTGATGGCTTAGGAACTCAGCCCCAGCATTTT - - TRBV30 17 TRBJ1-5
CASSLETLYNEQFF TGTGCCAGCAGCTTAGAGACGTTATACAATGAGCAGTTCTTC - - TRBV11-2 14 TRBJ2-1
CSAGTDTQYF TGCAGTGCTGGCACAGATACGCAGTATTTT - few TRBV20-1 10 TRBJ2-3
CASSPLRTGGADTQYF TGTGCCAGCAGTCCCCTTCGGACAGGGGGGGCAGATACGCAGTATTTT TRBD1 - TRBV12-3/TRBV12-4 16 TRBJ2-3
CASSPDGLASGRSTDTQYF TGTGCCAGCAGCCCGGACGGGTTGGCTTCAGGTCGTAGCACAGATACGCAGTATTTT - - TRBV7-3 19 TRBJ2-3
CASSLGHRELFF TGTGCCAGCAGCTTGGGACACCGGGAGCTGTTTTTT - - TRBV5-6 12 TRBJ2-2
CASSSWTSGRFNEQFF TGTGCCAGCAGCTCCTGGACTAGCGGGAGGTTCAATGAGCAGTTCTTC TRBD2 - TRBV7-2 16 TRBJ2-1
CASSPLKGRNYGYTF TGTGCCAGCAGCCCCTTAAAGGGACGCAACTATGGCTACACCTTC - - TRBV3-1 15 TRBJ1-2
CASSLSIGPSEEQYF TGTGCCAGCAGTTTATCGATCGGACCATCGGAGGAGCAGTACTTC - - TRBV27 15 TRBJ2-7